A single sample is the source of the 30 T cell receptor beta chains below, sequenced in a study of cytomegalovirus exposure and HLA in healthy donors. 13 Jbeta primers and 60 Vbeta primers were used for the PCR. Data came from immunoSEQ multiplex PCR; TCRdb stores just in-frame clones and leaves some out. The data show about 190,000 clones, roughly 80% seen once. The sample consisted of PBMCs. All receptors come from a woman aged 18-30 years in good health and CMV-seronegative.

The V gene is TRBV27, the J gene TRBJ1-5; 8 nucleotides line up with TRBD1. The CDR3 runs to 17 residues. The J segment lost 0 bases and the V segment lost 2 bases, leaving 6 bases of the junction unmatched. Germline CDR1 is MNHEY and CDR2 is SMNVEV (reference sequence). CDR3 in amino acids: CASSLTGGKYSNQPQHF. In DNA, the CDR3 is TGTGCCAGCAGTTTAACAGGGGGTAAATATAGCAATCAGCCCCAGCATTTT.

The CDR3 DNA sequence: TGTGCCAGCAGCCGCGGAGGGGCAGATACGCAGTATTTT. Its protein product is CASSRGGADTQYF. The chain recombines TRBV9 with TRBJ2-3, with a possible D match to TRBD2 (6 bases). This CDR3 is 13 amino acids long. V was clipped by 4 bases and J by 4 bases, with 10 bases between them. CDR1 is SGDLS and CDR2 is YYNGEE in the germline V gene.

This chain links TRBV29-1 with TRBJ2-1, with 7 nucleotides matching TRBD1. The CDR3 has 13 residues. The germline V gene encodes CDR1 SQVTM and CDR2 ANQGSEA. V shed 6 bases and J 7 bases; nucleotides not matched to a gene: 9. CDR3 nucleotide sequence: TGCAGCGTCATAGGGACAGTGATAAATGAGCAGTTCTTC. The encoded protein is CSVIGTVINEQFF.

This sequence joins TRBV7-2 and TRBJ2-7, with a possible D match to TRBD1 (6 bases). Trimming removed 4 bases at V and 2 bases at J, with 12 bases between. Germline-derived CDR1 and CDR2 are SGHTA and FQGNSA. The CDR3 length is 14 residues. CDR3 sequence: CASSSGTQTYEQYF. CDR3 DNA: TGTGCCAGCAGCTCCGGGACACAAACCTACGAGCAGTACTTC.

The chain links TRBV28 to TRBJ1-2; no clear D gene. CDR1 MDHEN and CDR2 SYDVKM come from the germline V gene. Trimming cost V 10 bases and J 0 bases, with 9 bases left between them. CDR3 length: 12 amino acids. This chain's CDR3 is CATETTNYGYTF. The CDR3 nucleotides are TGTGCCACCGAGACAACTAACTATGGCTACACCTTC.

J is TRBJ2-1 and V is TRBV27; D is unclear. Germline CDR1 MNHEY, CDR2 SMNVEV (reference sequence). V lost 8 bases and J lost 4, with 15 bases in between. CDR3 size: 14 residues. The CDR3 nucleotides read TGTGCCAGCGTACCTGGGCCGGAATACAATGAGCAGTTCTTC. Amino acid sequence: CASVPGPEYNEQFF.

V and J are TRBV7-3 and TRBJ2-3; 9 positions match TRBD1. The V segment lost 2 bases and the J segment 5 bases; nucleotides outside the gene matches: 5. Germline values: CDR1 SGHTA, CDR2 FQGTGA. CDR3 length: 15 residues. This CDR3 reads CASSLSGTGQDTQYF. The CDR3 DNA reads as TGTGCCAGCAGCTTATCTGGGACAGGGCAAGATACGCAGTATTTT.

The rearrangement joins TRBV2 to TRBJ1-1; 11 bases are a match to TRBD1. The CDR3 length is 14 residues. Unmatched junction bases numbered 6, after V lost 7 bases and J lost 5 bases. Germline V gene lookup returns CDR1 SNHLY and CDR2 FYNNEI. The CDR3 nucleotides read TGTGCCAGCATTATCGGACAGGGGGCAACTGAAGCTTTCTTT. Encoded protein: CASIIGQGATEAFF.

The chain links TRBV12-5 to TRBJ2-3, with D perhaps TRBD2 (7 bases). With 6 bases removed from V and 4 bases from J, the gap between germline ends came to 8 bases. Per the germline V gene, CDR1 is LGHNT and CDR2 is FRNRAP. The CDR3 has 12 amino acids. The DNA of the CDR3 is TGTGCTAGTGGAGGGGGGGCAGATACGCAGTATTTT. It codes for CASGGGADTQYF.

V usage is TRBV9 and J usage is TRBJ2-1; the D gene is possibly TRBD2 (5 bases). The CDR3 has 14 residues. Germline lookup yields CDR1 SGDLS and CDR2 YYNGEE. V lost 0 bases to trimming and J lost 6 bases, with 10 bases between them. The CDR3 DNA reads TGTGCCAGCAGCGTAGGAGGGCCGGGCAATGAGCAGTTCTTC. Residues: CASSVGGPGNEQFF.

This chain connects TRBV4-1 to TRBJ2-5; 9 bases fit TRBD1. V trimming: 0 bases; J trimming: 4 bases; junction bases outside the gene matches: 6. The CDR3 spans 16 residues. Looked up from germline, CDR1 is MGHRA and CDR2 is YSYEKL. Here the CDR3 DNA reads TGCGCCAGCAGCCAAGATACGGGACAGGGAGGAGAGACCCAGTACTTC. Translated, it gives CASSQDTGQGGETQYF.

The V call is TRBV10-3, the J call TRBJ1-1; D possibly corresponds to TRBD1 (6 bases). The V and J ends lost 10 bases and 5 bases respectively, with 17 bases between them. Germline V gene lookup returns CDR1 ENHRY and CDR2 SYGVKD. The CDR3 extends over 13 amino acids. CDR3 protein: CASGGRVGTEAFF. Here the CDR3 DNA reads TGTGCCAGTGGGGGCAGGGTCGGTACTGAAGCTTTCTTT.

This clone has just a few counts. This chain links TRBV7-9 with TRBJ2-3; 7 bases line up with TRBD2. The CDR3 is made up of 14 amino acids. Losses at the gene ends were 4 bases for V and 4 bases for J; bases not matched to a gene: 5. CDR1 and CDR2 (germline): SEHNR, FQNEAQ (reference sequence). CDR3 DNA sequence: TGTGCCAGCAGCTCGAGCGGGGTATCAGATACGCAGTATTTT. Its protein is CASSSSGVSDTQYF.

CDR3 sequence: CSVGIGGEQFF. For the CDR3, the DNA is TGCAGCGTTGGGATAGGGGGTGAGCAGTTCTTC. The chain joins TRBV29-1 to TRBJ2-1; D may be TRBD1 (6 bases). Trimming cost V 4 bases and J 9 bases, with 10 bases left between them. The CDR3 length is 11 residues. Germline CDR1 and CDR2: SQVTM and ANQGSEA.

CDR3 region: CASSLAGTGGFDEQYF. As DNA, the CDR3 is TGTGCCAGCAGCTTAGCCGGGACAGGGGGCTTCGACGAGCAGTACTTC. V is TRBV7-8 and J is TRBJ2-7; 12 bases line up with TRBD1. The CDR3 totals 16 residues. The germline gives CDR1 SGHVS, CDR2 FQNEAQ. The V and J ends lost 0 bases and 5 bases, in that order; junction bases with no gene match: 5.

The chain links TRBV28 to TRBJ1-1, with 9 bases that match TRBD1. Germline-derived CDR1 and CDR2 are MDHEN and SYDVKM. The junction had 13 bases not matched to a gene; V was cut back by 5 bases and J by 3 bases. The CDR3 has 17 residues. CDR3 sequence (DNA): TGTGCCAGCAGTCCCGAACATTGGGGACAGGGTTACACTGAAGCTTTCTTT. This translates into CASSPEHWGQGYTEAFF.

The chain employs TRBV10-2 and TRBJ2-4; no definite D call. The CDR3 is 17 residues long. Trimming took 0 bases from V and 0 from J, leaving 12 bases between them. Germline V gives CDR1 WSHSY, CDR2 SAAADI. CDR3: CASSESRNALAKNIQYF. The CDR3 nucleotides read TGCGCCAGCAGTGAGTCCAGGAACGCGCTAGCCAAAAACATTCAGTACTTC.

The chain combines TRBV6-1 with TRBJ1-4, with D maybe TRBD1 (6 bases). The CDR3 length is 15 residues. Germline V gives CDR1 MNHNS, CDR2 SASEGT. Trimming removed 4 bases from V and 7 bases from J, with 16 bases in between. The DNA for the CDR3 is TGTGCCAGCAGTGTACGACAGGAGATTTCTGAAAAACTGTTTTTT. This translates into CASSVRQEISEKLFF.

The rearrangement links TRBV7-9 to TRBJ1-5; 10 positions match TRBD1. CDR3 length: 18 residues. CDR1 is SEHNR and CDR2 is FQNEAQ in the germline V gene (reference sequence). J was trimmed by 0 bases and V by 6 bases; bases with no gene match: 11. The CDR3 region is CASSWDRGSPYSNQPQHF. In DNA form, the CDR3 reads TGTGCCAGCAGTTGGGACAGGGGATCCCCCTATAGCAATCAGCCCCAGCATTTT.

The chain carries TRBV2 and TRBJ2-7; 8 bases align to TRBD1. J gave up 6 bases and V 4 bases, and 5 bases lay outside the gene matches. CDR1 and CDR2 (germline): SNHLY, FYNNEI. This CDR3 comprises 13 residues. Here the CDR3 DNA reads TGTGCCAGCAGTGCCGGCAGGGGGCGCGAGCAGTACTTC. Protein sequence: CASSAGRGREQYF.

J is TRBJ1-1 and V is TRBV6-5; perhaps TRBD1 as D (6 bases). V was clipped by 0 bases and J by 3 bases, with 8 bases between them. Germline V gene lookup returns CDR1 MNHEY and CDR2 SVGAGI. This CDR3 comprises 14 residues. The chain's CDR3 is CASSYSEGDTEAFF. CDR3 DNA: TGTGCCAGCAGTTACTCCGAGGGGGACACTGAAGCTTTCTTT.

The chain has TRBV21-1 and TRBJ2-4; the DNA was not used to check the table's D call, TRBD1. TRBV21-1 counts as a pseudogene. The CDR3 consists of 20 residues. In DNA, the CDR3 is TGTGCCAGCAGCAATGTAAGATGGACAGTTTCTACCAAAGCCAAAAACATTCAGTACTTC. Translating it yields CASSNVRWTVSTKAKNIQYF.

The CDR3: CASSYHTRESGYTF. In DNA, the CDR3 is TGTGCCAGCAGCTATCACACCAGGGAATCTGGCTACACCTTC. The chain recombines TRBV7-9 with TRBJ1-2; tentative D call: TRBD1 (5 bases). This CDR3 is built from 14 residues. Germline values: CDR1 SEHNR, CDR2 FQNEAQ (reference sequence). With 4 bases removed from V and 7 bases from J, the gap between germline ends came to 16 bases. Drawing the rest from reference TRBV7-9 and TRBJ1-2, the complete variable domain is DTGVSQNPRHKITKRGQNVTFRCDPISEHNRLYWYRQTLGQGPEFLTYFQNEAQLEKSRLLSDRFSAERPKGSFSTLEIQRTEQGDSAMYLCASSYHTRESGYTFGSGTRLTVV.

The rearrangement joins TRBV7-2 to TRBJ2-1; possibly TRBD2 for D (5 bases). V was trimmed by 6 bases and J by 2 bases, leaving 14 bases between them. Germline assignment: CDR1 SGHTA and CDR2 FQGNSA. The CDR3 runs to 15 residues. CDR3 coding DNA: TGTGCCAGCAGACCCACTAGTATCCCCTACAATGAGCAGTTCTTC. This translates into CASRPTSIPYNEQFF.

About this clone itself: Relative to the germline gene, one junction end is altered; a read error may explain this. The chain couples TRBV7-9 to TRBJ1-1, with D tentatively TRBD1 (5 bases). CDR1 SEHNR and CDR2 FQNEAQ come from the germline V gene (reference sequence). This CDR3 comprises 14 residues. The CDR3 sequence is CSSTWYGGSIEAFF. The CDR3 coding sequence is TGTTCCAGCACCTGGTACGGGGGGTCGATCGAAGCTTTCTTT.

The gene calls are TRBV27 and TRBJ2-3; 8 nucleotides line up with TRBD2. From germline, CDR1 is MNHEY and CDR2 SMNVEV (reference sequence). The CDR3 has 13 amino acids. J was trimmed by 13 bases and V by 4 bases; bases with no gene match: 10. CDR3 in amino acids: CASSSPGLVPEYF. In nucleotides, the CDR3 is TGTGCCAGCAGTTCCCCGGGACTAGTCCCCGAGTATTTT.

This sequence joins TRBV5-6 and TRBJ1-2, with D possibly TRBD1 on 5 matching bases. V dropped 3 bases and J dropped 8 bases, with 17 bases sitting between them. From germline, CDR1 is SGHDT and CDR2 YYEEEE. The CDR3 has 14 amino acids. The CDR3 here is CASSSRPGRGGYTF. As DNA, the CDR3 is TGTGCCAGCAGCTCCCGGCCAGGGAGGGGCGGCTACACCTTC.

This clone was seen a handful of times. The chain recombines TRBV15 with TRBJ1-4, with 9 bases fitting TRBD1. CDR3 length: 16 amino acids. J gave up 5 bases and V 0 bases, and 4 bases lay outside the gene matches. CDR1 is LNHNV and CDR2 is YYDKDF in the germline V gene (reference sequence). CDR3 in amino acids: CATSRDPGQGNEKLFF. The CDR3 nucleotides are TGTGCCACCAGCAGAGATCCTGGACAGGGGAATGAAAAACTGTTTTTT.

This sequence joins TRBV28 and TRBJ1-4, with D tentatively TRBD1 (6 bases). Trimming stripped 10 bases from V and 8 bases from J, with 17 bases between. This CDR3 contains 13 residues. Germline values: CDR1 MDHEN, CDR2 SYDVKM. CDR3 region: CATALPTGEKLFF. The CDR3 DNA reads as TGTGCCACCGCGCTACCTACAGGGGAAAAACTGTTTTTT.

The chain links TRBV7-2 to TRBJ1-4; 7 bases match TRBD1. The V segment lost 1 base and the J segment 7 bases; nucleotides outside the gene matches: 6. CDR1 and CDR2 (germline): SGHTA, FQGNSA. The length of the CDR3 is 15 residues. The CDR3 loop reads CASSLGRGRPEKLFF. DNA of the CDR3: TGTGCCAGCAGCTTAGGGAGGGGGCGGCCTGAAAAACTGTTTTTT.